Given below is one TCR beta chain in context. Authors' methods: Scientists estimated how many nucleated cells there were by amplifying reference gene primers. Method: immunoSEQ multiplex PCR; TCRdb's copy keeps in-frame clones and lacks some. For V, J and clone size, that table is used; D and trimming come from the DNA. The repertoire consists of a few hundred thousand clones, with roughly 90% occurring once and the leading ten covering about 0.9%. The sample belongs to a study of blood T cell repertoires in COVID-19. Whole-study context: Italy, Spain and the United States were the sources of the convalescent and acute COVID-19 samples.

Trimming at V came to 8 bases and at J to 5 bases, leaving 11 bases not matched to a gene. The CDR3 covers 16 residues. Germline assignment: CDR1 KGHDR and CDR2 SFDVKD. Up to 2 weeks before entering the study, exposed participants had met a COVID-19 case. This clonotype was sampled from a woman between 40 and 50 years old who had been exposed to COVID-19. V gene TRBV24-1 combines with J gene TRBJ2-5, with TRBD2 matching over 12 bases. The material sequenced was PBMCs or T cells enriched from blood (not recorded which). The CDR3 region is CATTTTSGGLGETQYF. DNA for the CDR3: TGTGCCACCACTACGACTAGCGGGGGCCTGGGGGAGACCCAGTACTTC.